Sequencing of this T cell receptor (beta chain) was carried out in a study of CD8+CD57+ T cells in acquired aplastic anemia. Investigators profiled TCR beta VDJ and CDR3 from genomic DNA template. MiXCR, run by TCRdb on the reads, gives a single entry per CDR3 protein. The sample holds around 130,000 distinct CDR3 sequences; 45% to 60% are singletons and the top ten take about 29%. Individuals selected for sequencing had exhibited CD8+CD57+ cell expansion on flow cytometry. The CDR3 consists of 13 residues. With V trimmed by 4 bases and J by 2 bases, 5 bases remained unmatched. Germline values: CDR1 SQVTM, CDR2 ANQGSEA. This clonotype was recorded many times.

The chain links TRBV29-1 to TRBJ2-7; 7 nucleotides match TRBD1. The receptor's source is a human donor with aplastic anemia. The sample consisted of sorted CD4+, CD8+, or CD8+CD57+ T cells (not recorded which) from PBMCs. The CDR3 sequence: CSVGRQGAYEQYF. The DNA for the CDR3 is TGCAGCGTTGGCCGGCAGGGGGCCTACGAGCAGTACTTC.